One sample yielded the 22 T cell receptor beta chains listed below, sequenced in a study of CD8+ T cells in alopecia areata. The authors extracted RNA and reverse transcribed it into cDNA as the sequencing template. Some clones are missing from TCRdb's copy, which holds only in-frame ones; the method was immunoSEQ multiplex PCR. The data show roughly 200,000 clones, over 55% seen once. Sample: CD4+ T cells sorted from blood, taken at week 0. These receptor sequences come from a human donor with alopecia areata.

V usage is TRBV23-1 and J usage is TRBJ1-1; 7 bases agree with TRBD1. TRBV23-1 is treated as an ORF (open reading frame) with a function not yet certain. This CDR3 is 13 amino acids long. The junction had 4 bases not matched to a gene; V was cut back by 8 bases and J by 1 base. Here the CDR3 reads CASGGQPNTEAFF. The CDR3 coding sequence is TGCGCCAGCGGGGGACAGCCGAACACTGAAGCTTTCTTT.

This clone was recorded a few times. The chain is built from TRBV19 and TRBJ2-6; D gene uncertain. The V end lost 2 bases, the J end lost 4 bases, and 12 bases lay between the germline ends. The CDR3 is 16 amino acids. The germline V gene has CDR1 LNHDA and CDR2 SQIVND (reference sequence). The CDR3 loop is CASSIWVSSGANVLTF. The CDR3 region has the DNA TGTGCCAGTAGTATATGGGTTTCATCGGGGGCCAACGTCCTGACTTTC.

The gene calls are TRBV9 and TRBJ2-5; TRBD2 matches 8 bases. Trimming took 1 base from V and 5 from J; bases not matched to a gene: 4. Germline V gives CDR1 SGDLS, CDR2 YYNGEE. This CDR3 is built from 14 residues. For the CDR3, the DNA is TGTGCCAGCAGCGTATTCCCGGGAGGGGAGACCCAGTACTTC. It yields the protein CASSVFPGGETQYF.

This clone has more than one count but fewer than ten. The V call is TRBV29-1, the J call TRBJ2-4; D remains unclear. CDR3 length: 14 amino acids. Germline CDR1 and CDR2: SQVTM and ANQGSEA. The V gene lost 4 bases and the J gene lost 1 base, with 11 bases spanning the gap. The CDR3 is CSVGEIGAKNIQYF. CDR3 nucleotide sequence: TGCAGCGTTGGGGAAATTGGGGCCAAAAACATTCAGTACTTC. Combining the CDR3 with reference TRBV29-1 and TRBJ2-4 gives the whole variable domain SAVISQKPSRDICQRGTSLTIQCQVDSQVTMMFWYRQQPGQSLTLIATANQGSEATYESGFVIDKFPISRPNLTFSTLTVSNMSPEDSSIYLCSVGEIGAKNIQYFGAGTRLSVL.

Remarks on this clone: The sample carries other DNA sequences with the same CDR3. The chain joins TRBV29-1 to TRBJ2-1; the D is unclear. Germline V gene data show CDR1 as SQVTM and CDR2 as ANQGSEA. Trimming left V 4 bases short and J 5 bases short, with 3 bases between. The CDR3 totals 10 residues. Here the CDR3 reads CSVANNEQFF. In DNA, the CDR3 is TGCAGCGTTGCAAACAATGAGCAGTTCTTC.

J is TRBJ1-1 and V is TRBV29-1; D uncertain. Germline CDR1 is SQVTM and CDR2 is ANQGSEA. Between the trimmed V and J ends, which lost 5 bases and 8 bases, there was a span of 21 bases. The CDR3 runs to 14 residues. The CDR3 DNA is TGCAGCGTTTGGGTGGCGTTGGAGGGAGAAGAAGCTTTCTTT. This codes for CSVWVALEGEEAFF.

The V gene is TRBV7-9, the J gene TRBJ2-5; 7 bases are shared with TRBD2. The CDR3 is 15 residues long. Germline V gene data show CDR1 as SEHNR and CDR2 as FQNEAQ (reference sequence). V lost 3 bases, J lost 5 bases, and 9 bases stayed unmatched. The CDR3 nucleotides read TGTGCCAGCAGCTTTCAAGGCCTAGCGGCCGAGACCCAGTACTTC. Its protein is CASSFQGLAAETQYF. The full variable domain, completed using reference TRBV7-9 and TRBJ2-5, is DTGVSQNPRHKITKRGQNVTFRCDPISEHNRLYWYRQTLGQGPEFLTYFQNEAQLEKSRLLSDRFSAERPKGSFSTLEIQRTEQGDSAMYLCASSFQGLAAETQYFGPGTRLLVL.

V and J are TRBV29-1 and TRBJ2-2; 12 bases are a match to TRBD1. The CDR3 is made up of 19 amino acids. V shed 4 bases and J 0 bases; nucleotides not matched to a gene: 12. Per the germline V gene, CDR1 is SQVTM and CDR2 is ANQGSEA. CDR3: CSVALGTGGVTANTGELFF. Written as DNA, the CDR3 is TGCAGCGTTGCCCTAGGGACAGGGGGCGTAACTGCGAACACCGGGGAGCTGTTTTTT.

The chain links TRBV11-2 to TRBJ2-7; unclear D gene. The V and J ends lost 5 bases and 3 bases respectively, with 11 bases between them. This CDR3 has 13 amino acids. Germline lookup yields CDR1 SGHAT and CDR2 FQNNGV. The CDR3 region is CASSPTGSYEQYF. CDR3 DNA sequence: TGTGCCAGCAGCCCCACGGGTAGCTACGAGCAGTACTTC.

This chain links TRBV29-1 with TRBJ2-3; TRBD2 aligns across 9 bases. The CDR3 runs 14 residues. The V and J ends lost 4 bases and 6 bases, in that order; junction bases with no gene match: 8. Germline V CDR1 and CDR2: SQVTM, ANQGSEA. CDR3 protein: CSVGGLAKRDTQYF. CDR3 nucleotide sequence: TGCAGCGTTGGGGGACTAGCCAAGAGGGATACGCAGTATTTT.

V and J are TRBV11-1 and TRBJ1-1; unclear D gene. Between the trimmed V and J ends, which lost 7 bases and 6 bases, there was a span of 15 bases. The CDR3 totals 13 residues. The V gene's germline CDR1 is SGHAT and CDR2 FQDESV (reference sequence). The CDR3 DNA follows: TGTGCCAGCAACCTGAGGAGCGGAGCTGAAGCTTTCTTT. Translated, it gives CASNLRSGAEAFF.

This sequence joins TRBV14 and TRBJ1-2; D is ambiguous. The V end was cut by 0 bases, the J end by 6 bases, with 11 bases between. The CDR3 totals 14 residues. CDR1 and CDR2 (germline): SGHDN, FVKESK. The CDR3 loop reads CASSQDTGWDGYTF. CDR3 DNA sequence: TGTGCCAGCAGCCAAGACACGGGATGGGATGGCTACACCTTC. The full variable domain, its missing parts supplied by reference TRBV14 and TRBJ1-2, is EAGVTQFPSHSVIEKGQTVTLRCDPISGHDNLYWYRRVMGKEIKFLLHFVKESKQDESGMPNNRFLAERTGGTYSTLKVQPAELEDSGVYFCASSQDTGWDGYTFGSGTRLTVV.

The V gene is TRBV27, the J gene TRBJ2-7; D perhaps matches TRBD1 (6 bases). Trimming took off 6 bases at V and 0 bases at J, with 12 bases between the two ends. The CDR3 length is 14 residues. Germline V lookup: CDR1 MNHEY, CDR2 SMNVEV (reference sequence). CDR3: CASRRDTGSYEQYF. As DNA, the CDR3 is TGTGCCAGCAGACGGGACACCGGCTCCTACGAGCAGTACTTC.

The J gene is TRBJ1-1, the V gene TRBV29-1, with D unresolved. The germline V gene has CDR1 SQVTM and CDR2 ANQGSEA. Trimming pared 6 bases from V and 4 bases from J, leaving 12 bases between. There are 12 residues in the CDR3. CDR3 loop: CSVGHQSTEAFF. The CDR3 DNA sequence: TGCAGCGTCGGGCACCAGTCCACTGAAGCTTTCTTT.

The chain carries TRBV7-2 and TRBJ2-5, with a tentative D call TRBD2 (6 bases). Trimming removed 4 bases from V and 5 bases from J, with 14 bases in between. The length of the CDR3 is 14 residues. Germline values: CDR1 SGHTA, CDR2 FQGNSA. The DNA of the CDR3 is TGTGCCAGCAGCTACCAGACTAGAGTGGAGACCCAGTACTTC. Protein sequence: CASSYQTRVETQYF.

The chain joins TRBV30 to TRBJ1-1; TRBD1 is a possible D gene (6 bases). The ends were cut back, 2 bases at V and 5 bases at J, with 15 bases in the middle. The germline gives CDR1 GTSNPN, CDR2 SVGIG (reference sequence). The CDR3 contains 14 residues. CDR3: CAWSLRQVKTEAFF. DNA for the CDR3: TGTGCCTGGAGTCTGCGACAGGTCAAGACTGAAGCTTTCTTT.

V is TRBV29-1 and J is TRBJ2-1; 10 nucleotides align to TRBD1. The J segment lost 4 bases and the V segment lost 8 bases, leaving 8 bases of the junction unmatched. The germline CDR1 and CDR2 sequences are SQVTM and ANQGSEA. CDR3 size: 14 residues. For the CDR3, the DNA is TGCAGCACTTCGGACAGGGGGGATTACAATGAGCAGTTCTTC. This encodes CSTSDRGDYNEQFF.

V gene TRBV4-3 combines with J gene TRBJ1-2; 10 bases match TRBD1. This CDR3 spans 14 amino acids. Germline assignment: CDR1 LGHNA and CDR2 YSLEER. Unmatched junction bases numbered 0, after V lost 1 base and J lost 4 bases. Here the CDR3 DNA reads TGCGCCAGCAGCCAAGGGGACAGGGGCTATGGCTACACCTTC. Its translation: CASSQGDRGYGYTF.

The CDR3 coding sequence is TGCGCCAGCAGCCGGAGCGACGGGGGGCGAAACATTCAGTACTTC. It codes for CASSRSDGGRNIQYF. The chain joins TRBV5-1 to TRBJ2-4, with a tentative D call TRBD2 (7 bases). This CDR3 is built from 15 residues. Per germline, CDR1 SGHRS and CDR2 YFSETQ. Trimming stripped 4 bases from V and 6 bases from J, with 17 bases between.

The chain links TRBV7-8 to TRBJ1-4; no clear D gene. V dropped 1 base and J dropped 7 bases, with 4 bases sitting between them. CDR3 size: 12 residues. Germline lookup yields CDR1 SGHVS and CDR2 FQNEAQ. CDR3 in DNA: TGTGCCAGCAGCTTAGTGTCTGAAAAACTGTTTTTT. This codes for CASSLVSEKLFF.

The genes are TRBV5-5 and TRBJ2-7, with D possibly called TRBD1 or TRBD2 (5 bases each). This CDR3 region has 15 residues. The germline V gene encodes CDR1 SGHKS and CDR2 YYEKEE (reference sequence). Trimming stripped 2 bases from V and 2 bases from J, with 14 bases between. This chain's CDR3 is CASSLSGSRPYEQYF. CDR3 sequence (DNA): TGTGCCAGCAGCTTATCAGGGAGTAGGCCCTACGAGCAGTACTTC.

This clone was counted once. The chain is built from TRBV25-1 and TRBJ1-2, with D maybe TRBD1 (5 bases). The CDR3 extends over 16 amino acids. V was trimmed by 1 base and J by 6 bases, leaving 18 bases between them. Germline CDR1 and CDR2: MGHDK and SYGVNS. The CDR3 DNA sequence: TGTGCCAGCAGTGAATCCGGGTTCCAGGGAGGTGATGGCTACACCTTC. As protein: CASSESGFQGGDGYTF.